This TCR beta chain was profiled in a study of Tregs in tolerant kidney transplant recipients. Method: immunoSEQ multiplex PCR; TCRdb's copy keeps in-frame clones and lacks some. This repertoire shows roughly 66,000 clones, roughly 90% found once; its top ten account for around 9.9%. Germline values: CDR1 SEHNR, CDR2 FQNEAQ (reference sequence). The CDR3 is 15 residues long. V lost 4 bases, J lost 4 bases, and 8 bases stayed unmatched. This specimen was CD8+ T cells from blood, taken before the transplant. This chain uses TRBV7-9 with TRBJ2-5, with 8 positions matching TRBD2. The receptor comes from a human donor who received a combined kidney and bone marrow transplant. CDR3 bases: TGTGCCAGCAGCTCCGGGGGGGCCTGGGTAGAGACCCAGTACTTC. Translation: CASSSGGAWVETQYF.